What follows are 22 T cell receptor beta chains derived from one specimen sequenced in a study of radiotherapy plus CTLA-4 blockade in lung cancer. Profiling relied on immunoSEQ multiplex PCR, and the TCRdb table lists in-frame clones only, not all of them. In the table there are nearly 110,000 clones, about 83% of which are singletons. Specimen: peripheral blood, collected from a patient treated with radiotherapy plus ipilimumab. These receptors originate from a human donor with non-small cell lung cancer that progressed on radiotherapy plus ipilimumab. Some clones in this sample may be carry-over from other donors' samples.

This chain uses TRBV7-9 with TRBJ1-1; D is uncertain. CDR1 SEHNR and CDR2 FQNEAQ come from the germline V gene (reference sequence). Between the trimmed V and J ends, which lost 5 bases and 11 bases, there was a span of 12 bases. The CDR3 consists of 11 residues. The DNA for the CDR3 is TGTGCCAGCAGCCCCAGTAGATTCGCTTTCTTT. Protein sequence: CASSPSRFAFF.

The chain couples TRBV19 to TRBJ2-3; D is unclear. Trimming stripped 5 bases from V and 2 bases from J, with 8 bases between. Germline CDR1 reads LNHDA; CDR2 reads SQIVND (reference sequence). The CDR3 extends over 13 amino acids. CDR3 in amino acids: CASSWGFTDTQYF. The CDR3 DNA reads as TGTGCCAGTAGTTGGGGATTCACAGATACGCAGTATTTT.

The J gene is TRBJ2-7, the V gene TRBV5-1; no clear D. Trimming took 4 bases from V and 5 from J, leaving 13 bases between them. CDR1 SGHRS and CDR2 YFSETQ come from the germline V gene. The CDR3 is made up of 13 amino acids. CDR3 region: CASSLMESHEQYF. In DNA form, the CDR3 reads TGCGCCAGCAGCCTTATGGAGAGCCACGAGCAGTACTTC. Together with reference TRBV5-1 and TRBJ2-7, the CDR3 gives the full variable domain: KAGVTQTPRYLIKTRGQQVTLSCSPISGHRSVSWYQQTPGQGLQFLFEYFSETQRNKGNFPGRFSGRQFSNSRSEMNVSTLELGDSALYLCASSLMESHEQYFGPGTRLTVT.

This chain uses TRBV5-4 with TRBJ2-1; D possibly corresponds to TRBD1 (5 bases). Trimming took off 2 bases at V and 3 bases at J, with 12 bases between the two ends. The CDR3 totals 15 residues. Germline CDR1 is SGHNT and CDR2 is YYREEE (reference sequence). CDR3 DNA: TGTGCCAGCAGCTTCGTCCAGGGCAACTACAATGAGCAGTTCTTC. Residues: CASSFVQGNYNEQFF.

The genes are TRBV27 and TRBJ2-1; D remains ambiguous. The germline gives CDR1 MNHEY, CDR2 SMNVEV (reference sequence). V lost 4 bases and J lost 0, with 10 bases in between. The CDR3 sequence is 15 residues long. The CDR3 region has the DNA TGTGCCAGCAGTTACGACAAAATCTCCTACAATGAGCAGTTCTTC. Translating it yields CASSYDKISYNEQFF.

The chain links TRBV30 to TRBJ2-5; D is unresolved. From germline, CDR1 is GTSNPN and CDR2 SVGIG (reference sequence). Trimming removed 2 bases from V and 7 bases from J, with 11 bases in between. The CDR3 contains 12 residues. In DNA form, the CDR3 reads TGTGCCTGGAGTCCCGGGTTAGGGACCCAGTACTTC. Residues: CAWSPGLGTQYF. Complete variable domain (other parts from reference TRBV30 and TRBJ2-5): SQTIHQWPATLVQPVGSPLSLECTVEGTSNPNLYWYRQAAGRGLQLLFYSVGIGQISSEVPQNLSASRPQDRQFILSSKKLLLSDSGFYLCAWSPGLGTQYFGPGTRLLVL.

The chain uses TRBV4-3 and TRBJ2-3, with TRBD2 identical over 8 bases. V shed 2 bases and J 3 bases; nucleotides not matched to a gene: 16. Germline lookup yields CDR1 LGHNA and CDR2 YSLEER. The CDR3 consists of 19 residues. Written as DNA, the CDR3 is TGCGCCAGCAGCCAAACAACTCCGGGTGGTAGCGGGGCTACAGATACGCAGTATTTT. It codes for CASSQTTPGGSGATDTQYF.

The chain links TRBV7-6 to TRBJ1-2, with D tentatively TRBD1 (5 bases). The CDR3 has 15 amino acids. CDR1 and CDR2 from the germline V gene are SGHVS and FNYEAQ. Trimming left V 2 bases short and J 8 bases short, with 18 bases between. CDR3 in amino acids: CASSLLEGGGRGYTF. The CDR3 DNA follows: TGTGCCAGCAGCTTATTAGAGGGTGGGGGTCGCGGCTACACCTTC.

CDR3 protein: CASSLLLAGGNNEQFF. Here the CDR3 DNA reads TGTGCCAGCAGTCTCTTACTAGCGGGGGGAAACAATGAGCAGTTCTTC. The chain is built from TRBV27 and TRBJ2-1; 12 bases align to TRBD2. The CDR3 length is 16 residues. CDR1 and CDR2 from the germline V gene are MNHEY and SMNVEV (reference sequence). J gave up 5 bases and V 5 bases, and 7 bases lay outside the gene matches.

This chain links TRBV10-3 with TRBJ2-7; no clear D. This CDR3 spans 13 amino acids. CDR1 ENHRY and CDR2 SYGVKD come from the germline V gene. With 6 bases removed from V and 0 bases from J, the gap between germline ends came to 9 bases. CDR3 nucleotides: TGTGCCATCAGAGGACGCCTCTCCTACGAGCAGTACTTC. This encodes CAIRGRLSYEQYF.

This chain links TRBV2 with TRBJ1-5; TRBD1 is a possible D gene (6 bases). The CDR3 totals 12 residues. Trimming took 2 bases from V and 10 from J, leaving 9 bases between them. In germline, CDR1 is SNHLY, CDR2 FYNNEI. CDR3 residues: CASSEWGPPQHF. The DNA of the CDR3 is TGTGCCAGCAGTGAATGGGGGCCCCCCCAGCATTTT. Complete variable domain (other parts from reference TRBV2 and TRBJ1-5): EPEVTQTPSHQVTQMGQEVILRCVPISNHLYFYWYRQILGQKVEFLVSFYNNEISEKSEIFDDQFSVERPDGSNFTLKIRSTKLEDSAMYFCASSEWGPPQHFGDGTRLSIL.

DNA of the CDR3: TGTGCCAGCAGCCAACAGGGTTACGGCTACACCTTC. This encodes CASSQQGYGYTF. The V call is TRBV7-2, the J call TRBJ1-2; the D gene is possibly TRBD1 (6 bases). CDR3 size: 12 residues. The ends were cut back, 5 bases at V and 8 bases at J, with 12 bases in the middle. Germline loops: CDR1 SGHTA, CDR2 FQGNSA.

The V call is TRBV18, the J call TRBJ2-3; D is undetermined. The CDR3 length is 12 residues. Per the germline V gene, CDR1 is KGHSH and CDR2 is LQKENI. V was clipped by 0 bases and J by 6 bases, with 4 bases between them. CDR3 amino acids: CASSPPGDTQYF. Here the CDR3 DNA reads TGTGCCAGCTCACCACCGGGTGATACGCAGTATTTT. The full variable domain, rest sourced from reference TRBV18 and TRBJ2-3, is NAGVMQNPRHLVRRRGQEARLRCSPMKGHSHVYWYRQLPEEGLKFMVYLQKENIIDESGMPKERFSAEFPKEGPSILRIQQVVRGDSAAYFCASSPPGDTQYFGPGTRLTVL.

The chain has TRBV2 and TRBJ2-1, with 9 bases fitting TRBD1. The V gene's germline CDR1 is SNHLY and CDR2 FYNNEI. The CDR3 is made up of 16 amino acids. With 3 bases clipped from V and 7 bases from J, the junction kept 10 bases outside the gene matches. CDR3 sequence (DNA): TGTGCCAGCAGTGACATACCGGGACAGGGTCTAAATGAGCAGTTCTTC. This sequence encodes CASSDIPGQGLNEQFF.

The gene calls are TRBV15 and TRBJ2-7; 12 positions match TRBD1. This CDR3 region has 16 residues. Germline V CDR1 and CDR2: LNHNV, YYDKDF (reference sequence). V was pared by 1 base and J by 3 bases, with 4 bases of the junction left unmatched. The chain's CDR3 is CATSRGGTGGFYEQYF. DNA for the CDR3: TGTGCCACCAGCAGAGGGGGGACAGGGGGCTTCTACGAGCAGTACTTC.

The chain couples TRBV11-2 to TRBJ2-5; D not resolved. Trimming took off 1 base at V and 8 bases at J, with 5 bases between the two ends. The length of the CDR3 is 11 residues. The germline CDR1 and CDR2 sequences are SGHAT and FQNNGV. The DNA for the CDR3 is TGTGCCAGCAGCTTAGCCGAAACCCAGTACTTC. This encodes CASSLAETQYF.

This chain uses TRBV6-5 with TRBJ2-5; tentative D call: TRBD2 (6 bases). Deletions cut 6 bases from V and 7 bases from J, with 18 bases between. CDR1 is MNHEY and CDR2 is SVGAGI in the germline V gene. CDR3 length: 14 amino acids. The CDR3 DNA sequence: TGTGCCAGCAGGTCAAGCGGGTCGTCGGGGACCCAGTACTTC. Translated: CASRSSGSSGTQYF.

The chain has TRBV10-3 and TRBJ2-7; possibly TRBD2 for D (6 bases). This CDR3 contains 15 residues. The ends were cut back, 7 bases at V and 2 bases at J, with 18 bases in the middle. Germline CDR1 is ENHRY and CDR2 is SYGVKD. CDR3 protein: CAITPGTSLPYEQYF. CDR3 DNA sequence: TGTGCCATCACCCCCGGGACTTCGCTACCCTACGAGCAGTACTTC.

The rearrangement links TRBV5-4 to TRBJ1-1; D gene uncertain. This CDR3 has 13 residues. Trimming cost V 2 bases and J 1 base, with 6 bases left between them. Germline CDR1 and CDR2: SGHNT and YYREEE (reference sequence). In DNA form, the CDR3 reads TGTGCCAGCAGCTTAGGACCGAACACTGAAGCTTTCTTT. Its translation is CASSLGPNTEAFF. Supplemented by reference TRBV5-4 and TRBJ1-1, the full variable domain reads ETGVTQSPTHLIKTRGQQVTLRCSSQSGHNTVSWYQQALGQGPQFIFQYYREEENGRGNFPPRFSGLQFPNYSSELNVNALELDDSALYLCASSLGPNTEAFFGQGTRLTVV.

The chain uses TRBV15 and TRBJ2-7; perhaps TRBD1 as D (6 bases). Germline lookup yields CDR1 LNHNV and CDR2 YYDKDF (reference sequence). This CDR3 has 14 residues. Trimming took off 4 bases at V and 3 bases at J, with 13 bases between the two ends. The CDR3 loop reads CATSTDSTVYEQYF. DNA for the CDR3: TGTGCCACCAGCACGGACAGTACCGTCTACGAGCAGTACTTC.

The gene calls are TRBV5-1 and TRBJ2-3; TRBD2 matches 8 bases. CDR3 length equals 16 residues. Trimming removed 0 bases from V and 6 bases from J; junction bases left unmatched: 9. Looked up from germline, CDR1 is SGHRS and CDR2 is YFSETQ. The CDR3 spells CASSLVSSGRWDTQYF. The CDR3 region has the DNA TGCGCCAGCAGCTTGGTGTCTAGCGGGCGGTGGGATACGCAGTATTTT.

This chain links TRBV7-8 with TRBJ1-6; 7 nucleotides agree with TRBD1. V shed 5 bases and J 5 bases; nucleotides not matched to a gene: 12. Germline assignment: CDR1 SGHVS and CDR2 FQNEAQ. The CDR3 has 17 residues. CDR3 sequence (DNA): TGTGCCAGCAGCCTAAAACAGGGGCCCTTTAATAATTCACCCCTCCACTTT. It specifies CASSLKQGPFNNSPLHF. The full variable domain, completed using reference TRBV7-8 and TRBJ1-6, is GAGVSQSPRYKVAKRGQDVALRCDPISGHVSLFWYQQALGQGPEFLTYFQNEAQLDKSGLPSDRFFAERPEGSVSTLKIQRTQQEDSAVYLCASSLKQGPFNNSPLHFGNGTRLTVT.